The 23 T cell receptor beta chains below were found in one sample sequenced in a study of T cells in Graves' hyperthyroidism and ophthalmopathy. Amplification of TCR beta CDR3 regions was performed using RNA transcripts as template. The HTBI set primed first-round TCR CDR3 RT-PCR. A single record per CDR3 protein comes from TCRdb applying MiXCR to the multiplex PCR reads. The sample has roughly 500,000 distinct CDR3 sequences; roughly a quarter are singletons. Sequencing was done on a sample of blood. These receptors came from a woman under 40 with Graves' ophthalmopathy.

The chain employs TRBV20-1 and TRBJ2-7; maybe TRBD2 (5 bases). This CDR3 is 15 amino acids long. The germline V gene encodes CDR1 DFQATT and CDR2 SNEGSKA (reference sequence). The ends were cut back, 6 bases at V and 5 bases at J, with 23 bases in the middle. DNA of the CDR3: TGCAGTGCCGCGGGTGGAGGATGGTACTTGAACGAGCAGTACTTC. Translated: CSAAGGGWYLNEQYF.

This clonotype showed up many times. The rearrangement joins TRBV6-2 or TRBV6-3 to TRBJ1-5, with D unclear. CDR3 length equals 12 residues. Germline CDR1 reads MNHEY; CDR2 reads SVGEGT. The V end was cut by 8 bases, the J end by 5 bases, with 10 bases between. CDR3 in DNA: TGTGCCAGCGGGCACGTAGATCAGCCCCAGCATTTT. It specifies CASGHVDQPQHF.

Only a few counts were recorded for this clonotype. One end of the junction fails to match germline, which may point to a read error. The chain is built from TRBV20-1 and TRBJ1-1, with D uncertain. Germline loops: CDR1 DFQATT, CDR2 SNEGSKA (reference sequence). The length of the CDR3 is 14 residues. CDR3 protein: CSARDPRGSTDAFF. The CDR3 nucleotides read TGCAGTGCTAGAGACCCTCGCGGGTCCACTGATGCTTTCTTT.

This clonotype was counted at least ten times. The genes are TRBV7-3 and TRBJ1-1; no clear D. The CDR3 consists of 13 residues. From germline, CDR1 is SGHTA and CDR2 FQGTGA. The V end lost 5 bases, the J end lost 1 base, and 8 bases lay between the germline ends. CDR3 bases: TGTGCCAGCAGCCCCGACGCGAACACTGAAGCTTTCTTT. This encodes CASSPDANTEAFF.

The V gene is TRBV2, the J gene TRBJ2-5; TRBD2 might be the D (7 bases). Trimming removed 1 base from V and 4 bases from J, with 13 bases in between. The CDR3 spans 15 residues. Germline CDR1 SNHLY, CDR2 FYNNEI. The CDR3, as DNA: TGTGCCAGCAGTGAAGGGACTAGGGGGGGAGAGACCCAGTACTTC. Protein: CASSEGTRGGETQYF. Based on the CDR3 plus reference TRBV2 and TRBJ2-5, the full variable domain is EPEVTQTPSHQVTQMGQEVILRCVPISNHLYFYWYRQILGQKVEFLVSFYNNEISEKSEIFDDQFSVERPDGSNFTLKIRSTKLEDSAMYFCASSEGTRGGETQYFGPGTRLLVL.

The chain has TRBV7-2 and TRBJ1-2; D not certain. Germline V lookup: CDR1 SGHTA, CDR2 FQGNSA. The CDR3 extends over 12 amino acids. V was trimmed by 5 bases and J by 4 bases, leaving 8 bases between them. In DNA form, the CDR3 reads TGTGCCAGCAGCCAAGTTCGCTATGGCTACACCTTC. This sequence encodes CASSQVRYGYTF.

Many counts were recorded for this clonotype. The chain has TRBV6-1 and TRBJ2-7; D might be TRBD1 (5 bases). Germline CDR1 MNHNS, CDR2 SASEGT. The CDR3 covers 15 residues. V was shortened by 6 bases and J by 2 bases, with 17 bases between the two germline ends. CDR3 loop: CASRNPGLQPYEQYF. The CDR3 coding sequence is TGTGCCAGCAGGAACCCAGGGCTGCAACCCTACGAGCAGTACTTC.

The chain is built from TRBV6-2 or TRBV6-3 and TRBJ1-6, with unresolved D. Germline values: CDR1 MNHEY, CDR2 SVGEGT. This CDR3 spans 15 amino acids. V dropped 5 bases and J dropped 5 bases, with 13 bases sitting between them. Here the CDR3 DNA reads TGTGCCAGCAGTGATGGTCTGATGAATAATTCACCCCTCCACTTT. The encoded protein is CASSDGLMNNSPLHF.

The sample holds many counts of this clonotype. The rearrangement links TRBV15 to TRBJ1-5; D uncertain. V was clipped by 4 bases and J by 7 bases, with 14 bases between them. CDR3 length equals 14 residues. CDR1 is LNHNV and CDR2 is YYDKDF in the germline V gene (reference sequence). The CDR3 nucleotides read TGTGCCACCAGCACCACAAGGATCGACCAGCCCCAGCATTTT. Translating gives CATSTTRIDQPQHF.

This clonotype was seen at least ten times. Sequence at one end of the junction differs from germline and may be a read error. The rearrangement links TRBV11-2 to TRBJ2-2; D might be TRBD1 or TRBD2, each matching 6 bases. The CDR3 extends over 16 amino acids. Germline CDR1 and CDR2: SGHAT and FQNNGV. CDR3 region: CASSLVGGLNTGELFF. CDR3 in DNA: TGCGCCAGCAGCTTGGTGGGGGGCCTCAACACCGGGGAGCTGTTTTTT.

V and J are TRBV6-8 and TRBJ2-2; D not certain. Germline CDR1 is MNHGY and CDR2 is SAAAGT. V gave up 8 bases and J gave up 7 bases, with 14 bases separating them. The CDR3 is 13 amino acids. The CDR3 protein is CASGSAGFGELFF. CDR3 in DNA: TGTGCCAGCGGGTCCGCCGGGTTCGGGGAGCTGTTTTTT.

The rearrangement links TRBV6-1 to TRBJ1-2; 9 nucleotides agree with TRBD1. The germline V gene has CDR1 MNHNS and CDR2 SASEGT. V lost 5 bases to trimming and J lost 4 bases; unmatched junction nucleotides: 8. The CDR3 is 15 residues long. The CDR3, as DNA: TGTGCCAGCAGTACAACTGGGACAGGGTTCTATGGCTACACCTTC. Amino acids: CASSTTGTGFYGYTF.

The gene calls are TRBV11-2 and TRBJ2-5, with 8 bases matching TRBD2. Trimming removed 3 bases from V and 1 base from J; junction bases left unmatched: 4. Germline lookup yields CDR1 SGHAT and CDR2 FQNNGV. CDR3 length: 15 amino acids. The CDR3 region is CASSFSGGVQETQYF. The CDR3 nucleotides are TGTGCCAGCAGCTTCTCCGGGGGGGTCCAAGAGACCCAGTACTTC.

This clonotype occurred many times. This may arise from a read error, as a much more abundant clone is one base away. The chain recombines TRBV27 with TRBJ1-1; D uncertain. The CDR3 covers 14 residues. Germline assignment: CDR1 MNHEY and CDR2 SMNVEV (reference sequence). V was shortened by 0 bases and J by 0 bases, with 5 bases between the two germline ends. The CDR3 region has the DNA TGTGCCAGCAGTTTATCGGGCCTGAACACTGAAGCTTTCTTT. It encodes CASSLSGLNTEAFF.

The chain recombines TRBV12-3 or TRBV12-4 with TRBJ1-5; 11 bases fit TRBD1. The ends lost 6 bases at V and 7 bases at J; junction bases unmatched: 8. This CDR3 has 15 residues. The CDR3 sequence is CASRRTGGAGQPQHF. CDR3 nucleotides: TGTGCCAGCAGGAGGACAGGGGGCGCAGGACAGCCCCAGCATTTT.

At least ten counts were recorded for this clonotype. The chain carries TRBV5-1 and TRBJ1-1; a weak D match, TRBD1 (5 bases). V was trimmed by 0 bases and J by 1 base, leaving 7 bases between them. This CDR3 has 14 residues. The germline V gene encodes CDR1 SGHRS and CDR2 YFSETQ. DNA of the CDR3: TGCGCCAGCAGCTTGGTAGGGGAGAACACTGAAGCTTTCTTT. Its translation: CASSLVGENTEAFF.

This rearrangement joins TRBV19 to TRBJ1-2; TRBD1 agrees at 8 bases. V lost 7 bases to trimming and J lost 2 bases; unmatched junction nucleotides: 9. The germline V gene has CDR1 LNHDA and CDR2 SQIVND (reference sequence). The CDR3 extends over 15 amino acids. The CDR3 loop is CASTVTGDFNYGYTF. The DNA of the CDR3 is TGTGCCAGTACCGTGACAGGGGACTTCAACTATGGCTACACCTTC.

A note on this clonotype: At one of its ends the junction is not consistent with the germline gene, which may arise from a read error. The rearrangement uses TRBV4-1 and TRBJ2-2; D may be TRBD2 (6 bases). Germline CDR1 reads MGHRA; CDR2 reads YSYEKL. This CDR3 comprises 17 residues. CDR3 residues: CASSQDWRGTYTGELFF. CDR3 bases: TGTGCCAGCAGCCAAGATTGGCGGGGCACGTACACCGGGGAGCTGTTTTTT.

This clonotype was found many times. The chain has TRBV19 and TRBJ1-1, with 9 bases that match TRBD1. Germline CDR1 LNHDA, CDR2 SQIVND (reference sequence). This CDR3 has 13 residues. V was pared by 6 bases and J by 5 bases, with 4 bases of the junction left unmatched. In DNA, the CDR3 is TGTGCCAGTAGGGACAGGGGAAGAACTGAAGCTTTCTTT. Amino acids: CASRDRGRTEAFF.

The chain joins TRBV10-3 to TRBJ2-5; D is undetermined. The CDR3 covers 13 residues. Germline values: CDR1 ENHRY, CDR2 SYGVKD. The V end lost 0 bases, the J end lost 5 bases, and 7 bases lay between the germline ends. Here the CDR3 reads CAISESMSETQYF. The CDR3 coding sequence is TGTGCCATCAGTGAGTCGATGAGCGAGACCCAGTACTTC.

The gene calls are TRBV4-3 and TRBJ2-7; D is unclear. Germline loops: CDR1 LGHNA, CDR2 YSLEER. V was shortened by 0 bases and J by 0 bases, with 9 bases between the two germline ends. The CDR3 runs 15 residues. The CDR3 here is CASSQDQHNSYEQYF. For the CDR3, the DNA is TGCGCCAGCAGCCAAGATCAACACAACTCCTACGAGCAGTACTTC.

This clonotype turned up a few times. The chain uses TRBV5-4 and TRBJ1-5; D is unresolved. The CDR3 runs to 17 residues. The V gene lost 2 bases and the J gene lost 2 bases, with 17 bases spanning the gap. Germline CDR1 is SGHNT and CDR2 is YYREEE (reference sequence). DNA of the CDR3: TGTGCCAGCAGCTTTTCTGGGCTGTGGCCTGGCAATCAGCCCCAGCATTTT. It specifies CASSFSGLWPGNQPQHF.

This clonotype was found many times. The V gene is TRBV12-3 or TRBV12-4, the J gene TRBJ1-3; tentative D call: TRBD1 (5 bases). This CDR3 is 16 amino acids long. V was cut by 6 bases and J by 3 bases, with 18 bases left in between. This CDR3 is CASRPFRGVFGNTIYF. For the CDR3, the DNA is TGTGCCAGCAGGCCCTTCCGGGGGGTTTTTGGAAACACCATATATTTT.